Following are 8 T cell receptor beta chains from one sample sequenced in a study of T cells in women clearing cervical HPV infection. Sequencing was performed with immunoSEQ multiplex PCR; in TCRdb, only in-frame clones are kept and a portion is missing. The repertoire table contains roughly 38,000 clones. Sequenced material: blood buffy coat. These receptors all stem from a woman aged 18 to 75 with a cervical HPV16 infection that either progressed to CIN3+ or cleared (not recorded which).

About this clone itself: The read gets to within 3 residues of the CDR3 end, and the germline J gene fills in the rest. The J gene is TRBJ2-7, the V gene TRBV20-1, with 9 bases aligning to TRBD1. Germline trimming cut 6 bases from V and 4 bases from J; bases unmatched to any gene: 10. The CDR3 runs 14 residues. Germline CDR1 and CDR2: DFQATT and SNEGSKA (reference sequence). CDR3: CSAFIGTGPYEQYF. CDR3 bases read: TGCAGTGCCTTCATCGGGACAGGGCCTTACGAG.

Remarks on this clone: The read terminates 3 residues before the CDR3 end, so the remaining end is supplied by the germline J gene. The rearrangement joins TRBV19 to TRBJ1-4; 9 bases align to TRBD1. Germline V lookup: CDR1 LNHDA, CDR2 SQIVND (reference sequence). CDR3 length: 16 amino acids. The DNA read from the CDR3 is TGTGCCAGTACCCCAAGGACAGGGGTCTTAAATTCACCA. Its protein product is CASTPRTGVLNSP. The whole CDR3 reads CASTPRTGVLNSPLFF.

The part of the CDR3 DNA that was read is TGTGCCGGGGGAAGGGGGCGGAATTCACCC. This codes for CAGGRGRNSP. The whole CDR3 sequence reads CAGGRGRNSPLHF. The rearrangement uses TRBV2 and TRBJ1-6; 7 bases line up with TRBD1. The read terminates 3 residues before the CDR3 end, so the remaining end is supplied by the germline J gene. After removal of 11 bases from V and 7 bases from J, the junction contained 8 bases not matched to a gene. There are 13 residues in the CDR3. Per germline, CDR1 SNHLY and CDR2 FYNNEI. Full variable domain (missing parts from reference TRBV2 and TRBJ1-6): EPEVTQTPSHQVTQMGQEVILRCVPISNHLYFYWYRQILGQKVEFLVSFYNNEISEKSEIFDDQFSVERPDGSNFTLKIRSTKLEDSAMYFCAGGRGRNSPLHFGNGTRLTVT.

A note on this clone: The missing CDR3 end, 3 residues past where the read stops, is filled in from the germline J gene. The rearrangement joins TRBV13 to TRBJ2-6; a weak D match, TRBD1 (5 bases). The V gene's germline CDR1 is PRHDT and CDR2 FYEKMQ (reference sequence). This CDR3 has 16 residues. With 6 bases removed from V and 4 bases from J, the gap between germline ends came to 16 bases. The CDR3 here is CASSRNKGLGANVLTF. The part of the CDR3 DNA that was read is TGTGCCAGCAGTCGAAACAAGGGGCTCGGGGCCAACGTC.

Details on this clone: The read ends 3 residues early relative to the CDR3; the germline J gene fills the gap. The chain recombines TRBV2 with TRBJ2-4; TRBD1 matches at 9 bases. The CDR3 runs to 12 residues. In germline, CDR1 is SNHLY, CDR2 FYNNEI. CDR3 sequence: CASRGTGYGQYF. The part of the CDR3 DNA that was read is TGTGCCAGCAGGGGGACAGGGTATGGT.

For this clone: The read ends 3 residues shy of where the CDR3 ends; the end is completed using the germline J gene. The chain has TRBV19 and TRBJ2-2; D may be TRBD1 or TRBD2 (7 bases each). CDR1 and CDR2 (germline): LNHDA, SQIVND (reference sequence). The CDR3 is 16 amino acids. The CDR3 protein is CATLPRGRGPKEKLFF. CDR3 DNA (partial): TGTGCCACCCTACCCCGAGGGAGGGGGCCGAAAGAAAAG.

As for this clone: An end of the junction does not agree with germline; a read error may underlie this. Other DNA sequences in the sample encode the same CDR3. CDR3 DNA (partial): TGTGCCTTCGGGGGGGACAGCTTTCCCTCTGGAAACACT. It translates to CAFGGDSFPSGNT. The whole CDR3 is CAFGGDSFPSGNTIYF. The chain carries TRBV30 and TRBJ1-3; 7 nucleotides align to TRBD1. Read sequence stops 3 residues before the CDR3 end, and the germline J gene provides the missing end. CDR3 length equals 16 residues. Germline V gene sequence: CDR1 GTSNPN, CDR2 SVGIG (reference sequence).

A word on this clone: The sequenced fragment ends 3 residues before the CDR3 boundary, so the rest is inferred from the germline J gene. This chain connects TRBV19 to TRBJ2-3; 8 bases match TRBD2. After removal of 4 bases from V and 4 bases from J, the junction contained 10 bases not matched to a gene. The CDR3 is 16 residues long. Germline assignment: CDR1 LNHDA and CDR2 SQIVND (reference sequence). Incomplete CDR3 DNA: TGTGCCAGTAGTACCCCGGGGGCGGGGGGTTCAGATACG. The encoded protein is CASSTPGAGGSDT. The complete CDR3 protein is CASSTPGAGGSDTQYF.